This T cell receptor (beta chain) was sequenced for a study of Ad26.COV2.S vaccination and SARS-CoV-2 variants. On the study more broadly: Dosing was one shot or two shots 56 days apart. Study-level findings and limits: Estimates derived from TCR breadth and depth analyses may have underestimated total T cell responses. Substantial post-vaccination breadth of spike-specific CD8+ and CD4+ T cell responses was reported.

Sequencing used immunoSEQ multiplex PCR; TCRdb keeps in-frame clones, though not all of them. Here the sample spans more than 300,000 clones, 85% being singletons. Germline V CDR1 and CDR2: SQVTM, ANQGSEA. The CDR3 has 15 residues. J gave up 2 bases and V 4 bases, and 6 bases lay outside the gene matches. The sample's treatment: 15 to 20 received Ad26.COV2.S at low or high dose, single or two shots; a few received placebo; per-sample allocation not given. Material that was analyzed had been drawn on day 63 after the first vaccine or placebo injection. An adult donor aged 18-55 years was enrolled in Boston. In regard to this clone: Its antigen is not identified.

The clonotype originates from a person between 18 and 59 years old who received the Ad26.COV2.S COVID-19 vaccine or a placebo. The chain employs TRBV29-1 and TRBJ2-7, with TRBD1 matching over 12 bases. The sample here was peripheral blood, taken in a trial of Ad26.COV2.S vaccine versus placebo. The CDR3 reads CSVATGTGGTYEQYF. The CDR3 nucleotides are TGCAGCGTTGCGACCGGGACAGGGGGCACCTACGAGCAGTACTTC.